This T cell receptor (beta chain) was profiled in a study of shared T cell receptors in the human thymus. Profiled with immunoSEQ multiplex PCR; TCRdb holds only in-frame clones, not every one. In the table there are more than 550,000 clones, 80% to 90% of which are singletons. The data also belong to a second study, concerning human thymus T cells. That work adds: Healthy Finnish infants undergoing corrective surgery for congenital heart defects were the donors.

The TCR was taken from a girl under three years old with a congenital heart defect. The sequenced sample consisted of thymocytes.

The CDR3 nucleotides are TGTGCCAGCAGCGCTTCCGGGACAGTATTCTACGAGCAGTACTTC. Translating it yields CASSASGTVFYEQYF. The rearrangement uses TRBV7-8 and TRBJ2-7; the match to TRBD1 covers 7 bases. Looked up from germline, CDR1 is SGHVS and CDR2 is FQNEAQ. After removal of 5 bases from V and 3 bases from J, the junction contained 10 bases not matched to a gene. The CDR3 length is 15 residues.